The present T cell receptor (beta chain) was sequenced within a study of T cells in localized non-small cell lung cancer. This CDR3 is 13 amino acids long. Germline CDR1 and CDR2: MNHEY and SVGAGI. J was trimmed by 4 bases and V by 6 bases; bases with no gene match: 4. Clones were sequenced by immunoSEQ multiplex PCR, and TCRdb holds only the in-frame ones, with some missing. The data show 50,000 or so clones, with roughly four fifths seen just once and 20% held by the top ten. As concerns this clone: Its antigen is currently unknown.

Overall study results and limits: When the top 100 tumor clones were examined, a median 57 of them also appeared in the adjacent lung, which was paired and uninvolved. Sequencing covered just one tumor region, so heterogeneity cannot be ruled out. Tumor showed lower T cell clonality than uninvolved adjacent lung, where it was highest. Elevated blood T cell density was associated with longer overall survival.

This chain uses TRBV6-5 with TRBJ1-1; 8 bases agree with TRBD1. The sequence was collected from a female donor of 60 years or more with stage II squamous cell lung carcinoma. The sequencing here drew on peripheral blood, taken before any cancer treatment. CDR3 protein: CASSSRGPTEAFF. DNA of the CDR3: TGTGCCAGCAGCAGCAGGGGGCCCACTGAAGCTTTCTTT.